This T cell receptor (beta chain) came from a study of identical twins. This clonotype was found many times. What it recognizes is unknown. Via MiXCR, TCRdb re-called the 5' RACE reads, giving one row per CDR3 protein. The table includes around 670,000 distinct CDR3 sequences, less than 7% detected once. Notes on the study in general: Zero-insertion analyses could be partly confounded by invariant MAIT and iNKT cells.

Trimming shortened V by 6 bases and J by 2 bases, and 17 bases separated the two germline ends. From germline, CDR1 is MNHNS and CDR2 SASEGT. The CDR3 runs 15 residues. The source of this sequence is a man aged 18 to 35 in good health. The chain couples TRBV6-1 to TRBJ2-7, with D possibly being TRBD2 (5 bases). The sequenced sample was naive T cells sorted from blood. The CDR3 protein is CASSPEPHGAYEQYF. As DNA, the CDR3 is TGTGCCAGCAGCCCCGAACCTCACGGGGCCTACGAGCAGTACTTC.